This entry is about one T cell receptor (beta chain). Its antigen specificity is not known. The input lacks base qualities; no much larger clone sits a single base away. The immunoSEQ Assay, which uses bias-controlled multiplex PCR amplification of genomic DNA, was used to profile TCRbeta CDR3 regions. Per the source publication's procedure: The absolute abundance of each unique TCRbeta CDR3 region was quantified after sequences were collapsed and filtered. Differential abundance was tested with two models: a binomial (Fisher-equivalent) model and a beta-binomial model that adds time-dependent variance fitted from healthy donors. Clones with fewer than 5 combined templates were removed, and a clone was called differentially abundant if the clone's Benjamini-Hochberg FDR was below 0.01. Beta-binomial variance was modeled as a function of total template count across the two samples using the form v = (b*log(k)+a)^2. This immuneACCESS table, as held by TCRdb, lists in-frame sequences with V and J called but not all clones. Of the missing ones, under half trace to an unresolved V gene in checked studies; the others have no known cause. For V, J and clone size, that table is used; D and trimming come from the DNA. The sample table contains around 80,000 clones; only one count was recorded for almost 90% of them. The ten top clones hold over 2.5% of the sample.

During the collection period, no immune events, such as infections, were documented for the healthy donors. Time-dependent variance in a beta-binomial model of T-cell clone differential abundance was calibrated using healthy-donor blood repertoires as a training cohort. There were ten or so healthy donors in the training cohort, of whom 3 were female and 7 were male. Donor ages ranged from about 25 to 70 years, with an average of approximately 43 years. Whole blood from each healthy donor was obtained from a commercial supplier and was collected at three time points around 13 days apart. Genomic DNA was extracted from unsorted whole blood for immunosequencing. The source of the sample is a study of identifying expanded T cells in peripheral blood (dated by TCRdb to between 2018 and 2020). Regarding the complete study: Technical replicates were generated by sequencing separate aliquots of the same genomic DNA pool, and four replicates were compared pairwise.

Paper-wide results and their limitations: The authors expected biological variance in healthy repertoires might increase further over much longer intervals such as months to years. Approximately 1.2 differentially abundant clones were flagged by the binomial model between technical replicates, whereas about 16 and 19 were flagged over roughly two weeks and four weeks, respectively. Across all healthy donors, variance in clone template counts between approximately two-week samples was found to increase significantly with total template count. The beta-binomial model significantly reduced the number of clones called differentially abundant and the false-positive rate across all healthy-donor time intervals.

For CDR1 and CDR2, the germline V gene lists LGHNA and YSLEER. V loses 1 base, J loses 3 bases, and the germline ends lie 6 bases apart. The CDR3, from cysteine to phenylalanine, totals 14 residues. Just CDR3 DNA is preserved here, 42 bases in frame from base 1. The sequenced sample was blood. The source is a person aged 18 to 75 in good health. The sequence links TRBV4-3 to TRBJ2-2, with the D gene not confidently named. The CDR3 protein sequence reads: CASSQGLHTGELFF. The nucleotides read TGCGCCAGCAGCCAAGGGTTACACACCGGGGAGCTGTTTTTT.